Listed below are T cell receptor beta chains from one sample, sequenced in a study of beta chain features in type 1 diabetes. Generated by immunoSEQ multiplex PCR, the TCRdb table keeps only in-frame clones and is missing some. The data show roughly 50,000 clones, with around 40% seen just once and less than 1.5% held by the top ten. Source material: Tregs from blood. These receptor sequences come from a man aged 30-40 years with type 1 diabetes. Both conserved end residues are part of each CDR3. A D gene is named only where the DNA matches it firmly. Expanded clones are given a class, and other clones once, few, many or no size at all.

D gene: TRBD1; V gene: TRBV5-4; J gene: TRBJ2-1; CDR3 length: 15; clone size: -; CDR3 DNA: TGTGCCACCTTGCGGGCAGGGGGCGGTTACAATGAGCAGTTCTTC; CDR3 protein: CATLRAGGGYNEQFF
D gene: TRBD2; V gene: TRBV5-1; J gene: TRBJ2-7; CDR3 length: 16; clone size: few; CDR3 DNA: TGCGCCAGCAGCTTACTAGCGGGAGAGAGCTCCTACGAGCAGTACTTC; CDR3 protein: CASSLLAGESSYEQYF
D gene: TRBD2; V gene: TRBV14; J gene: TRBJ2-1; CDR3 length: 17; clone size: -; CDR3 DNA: TGTGCCAGCAGCTCCCCACGAGCGGGAGGGATGAAGGATGAGCAGTTCTTC; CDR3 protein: CASSSPRAGGMKDEQFF
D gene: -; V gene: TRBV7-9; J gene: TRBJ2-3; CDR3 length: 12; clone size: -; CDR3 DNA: TGTGCCAGCAGTTACAACACAGATACGCAGTATTTT; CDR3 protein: CASSYNTDTQYF
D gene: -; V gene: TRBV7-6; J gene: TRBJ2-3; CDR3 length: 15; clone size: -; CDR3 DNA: TGTGCCAGCAGCCGCAGCGGGCGTCCTACGGATACGCAGTATTTT; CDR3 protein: CASSRSGRPTDTQYF
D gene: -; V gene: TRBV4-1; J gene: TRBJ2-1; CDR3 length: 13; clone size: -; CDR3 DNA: TGCGCCAGCAGCCAAGATCGGAGGGGTGAGCAGTTCTTC; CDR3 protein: CASSQDRRGEQFF
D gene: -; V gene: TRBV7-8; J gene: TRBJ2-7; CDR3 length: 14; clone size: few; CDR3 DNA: TGTGCCAGCAGCCCCTCAGGGATTAGCAACGAGCAGTACTTC; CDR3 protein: CASSPSGISNEQYF
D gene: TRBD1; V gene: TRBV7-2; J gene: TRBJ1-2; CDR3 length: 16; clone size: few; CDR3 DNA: TGTGCCAGCAGCTTAAGTCGACAGGGAGTGATCTATGGCTACACCTTC; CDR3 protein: CASSLSRQGVIYGYTF
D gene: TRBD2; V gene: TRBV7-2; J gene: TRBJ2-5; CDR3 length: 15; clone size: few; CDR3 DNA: TGTGCCAGCAGCTTAGTCGGGGGGGTGCTTGAGACCCAGTACTTC; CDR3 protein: CASSLVGGVLETQYF
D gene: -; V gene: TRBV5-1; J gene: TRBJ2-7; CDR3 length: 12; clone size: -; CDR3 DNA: TGCGCCAGCAGGAGGGACAACTACGAGCAGTACTTC; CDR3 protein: CASRRDNYEQYF
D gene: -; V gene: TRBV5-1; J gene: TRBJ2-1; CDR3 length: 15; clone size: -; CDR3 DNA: TGCGCCAGCAGCTTAGTACAGGGAACGAAAAATGAGCAGTTCTTC; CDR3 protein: CASSLVQGTKNEQFF
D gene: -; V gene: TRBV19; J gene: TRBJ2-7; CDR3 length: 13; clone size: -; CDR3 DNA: TGTGCCAGTAGGGTGGACAGTTCCTACGAGCAGTACTTC; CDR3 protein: CASRVDSSYEQYF
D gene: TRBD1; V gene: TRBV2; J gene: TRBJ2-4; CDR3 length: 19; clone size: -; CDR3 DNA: TGTGCCAGCAGTGAATGGGGACAGGGTAACTTTGCTGCCAAAAACATTCAGTACTTC; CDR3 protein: CASSEWGQGNFAAKNIQYF
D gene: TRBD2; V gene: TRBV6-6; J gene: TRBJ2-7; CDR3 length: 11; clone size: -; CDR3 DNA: TGTGCCAGCTATTCTAGCGGCGAGCAGTACTTC; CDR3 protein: CASYSSGEQYF
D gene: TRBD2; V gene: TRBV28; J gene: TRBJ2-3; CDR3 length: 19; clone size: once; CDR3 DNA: TGTGCCAGCAGTCTGCTGGGACTAGCGGGAGGAGGGGCCACAGATACGCAGTATTTT; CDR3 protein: CASSLLGLAGGGATDTQYF
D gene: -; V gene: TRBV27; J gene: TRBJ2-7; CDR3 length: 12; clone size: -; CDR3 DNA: TGTGCCAGCAGTTTCAGGGGTAATGAGCAGTACTTC; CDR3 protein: CASSFRGNEQYF
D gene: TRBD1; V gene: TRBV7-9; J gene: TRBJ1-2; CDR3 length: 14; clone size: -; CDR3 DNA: TGTGCCAGCGGATACAGAGGGGGCGAAGACGGCTACACCTTC; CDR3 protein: CASGYRGGEDGYTF
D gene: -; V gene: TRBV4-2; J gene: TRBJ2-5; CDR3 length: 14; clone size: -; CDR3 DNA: TGTGCCAGCAGCCAAGATGTCTCGGTAGAGACCCAGTACTTC; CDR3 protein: CASSQDVSVETQYF
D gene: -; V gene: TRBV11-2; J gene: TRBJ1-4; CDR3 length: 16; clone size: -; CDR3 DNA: TGTGCCAGCAGCCCGATGGCGGGGGCTTCTAATGAAAAACTGTTTTTT; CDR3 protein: CASSPMAGASNEKLFF
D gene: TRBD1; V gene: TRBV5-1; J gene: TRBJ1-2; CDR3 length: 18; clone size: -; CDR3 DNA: TGCGCCAGCACCCTTGTTCCAGGGGGCGCTTCACCTTATTATGGCTACACCTTC; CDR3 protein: CASTLVPGGASPYYGYTF
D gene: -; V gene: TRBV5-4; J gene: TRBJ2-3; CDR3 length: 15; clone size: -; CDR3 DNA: TGTGCCAGCAGCCAACCCGTAGAGGGCACAGATACGCAGTATTTT; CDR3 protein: CASSQPVEGTDTQYF
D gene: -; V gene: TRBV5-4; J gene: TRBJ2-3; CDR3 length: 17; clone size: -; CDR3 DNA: TGTGCCAGCAGCCAAGATCGAGCGGCAGCCAGCACAGATACGCAGTATTTT; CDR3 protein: CASSQDRAAASTDTQYF
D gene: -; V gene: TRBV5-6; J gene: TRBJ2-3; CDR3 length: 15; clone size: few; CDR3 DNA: TGTGCCAGCAGCTTGTTAGACGGGGGGCCTGATACGCAGTATTTT; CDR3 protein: CASSLLDGGPDTQYF
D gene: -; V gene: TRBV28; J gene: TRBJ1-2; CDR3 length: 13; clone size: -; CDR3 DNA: TGTGCCAGCATGCGGACGCGGGACTATGGCTACACCTTC; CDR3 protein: CASMRTRDYGYTF
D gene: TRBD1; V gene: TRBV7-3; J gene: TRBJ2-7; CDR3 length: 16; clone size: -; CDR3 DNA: TGTGCCAGCAGCCTCGAGCCGGGACAGGGGCGACGACAGCAGTACTTC; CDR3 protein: CASSLEPGQGRRQQYF
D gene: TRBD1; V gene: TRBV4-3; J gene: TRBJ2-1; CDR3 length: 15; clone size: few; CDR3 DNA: TGCGCCAGCAGCCAAGCGGACAGGGGGAGGGATGAGCAGTTCTTC; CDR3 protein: CASSQADRGRDEQFF
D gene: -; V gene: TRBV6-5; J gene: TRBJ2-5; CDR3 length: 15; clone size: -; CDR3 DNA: TGTGCCAGCAGTTACGTAGCAGCCAATAAAGAGACCCAGTACTTC; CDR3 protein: CASSYVAANKETQYF
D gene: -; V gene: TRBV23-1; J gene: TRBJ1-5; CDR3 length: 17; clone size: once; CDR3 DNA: TGCGCCAGCAGCCGACTTCCAGGGGACGACCGGGGTCAGCCCCAGCATTTT; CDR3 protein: CASSRLPGDDRGQPQHF
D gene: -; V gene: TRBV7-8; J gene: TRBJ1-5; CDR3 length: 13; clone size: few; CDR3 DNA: TGTGCCAGCAGCCCGAGGGTCAATCAGCCCCAGCATTTT; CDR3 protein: CASSPRVNQPQHF
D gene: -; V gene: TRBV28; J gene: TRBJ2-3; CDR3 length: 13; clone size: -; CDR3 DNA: TGTGCCAGCAGAAATAGCGGCACAGATACGCAGTATTTT; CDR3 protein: CASRNSGTDTQYF
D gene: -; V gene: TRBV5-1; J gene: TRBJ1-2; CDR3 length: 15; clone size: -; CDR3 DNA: TGCGCCAGCAGCAAAGGCGACAGGTTGGACTATGGCTACACCTTC; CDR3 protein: CASSKGDRLDYGYTF
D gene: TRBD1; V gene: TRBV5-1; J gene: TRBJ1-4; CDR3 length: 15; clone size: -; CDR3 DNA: TGCGCCAGCAGCTACAGGGGAGGCGATAATGAAAAACTGTTTTTT; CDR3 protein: CASSYRGGDNEKLFF
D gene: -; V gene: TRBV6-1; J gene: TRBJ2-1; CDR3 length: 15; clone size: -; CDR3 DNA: TGTGCCAGCAGCCCGGCGGATGGCGCCTACAATGAGCAGTTCTTC; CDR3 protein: CASSPADGAYNEQFF
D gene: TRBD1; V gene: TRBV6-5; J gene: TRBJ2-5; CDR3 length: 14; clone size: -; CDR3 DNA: TGTGCCAGCAGTGAACTGACAGGGGGTGAGACCCAGTACTTC; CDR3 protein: CASSELTGGETQYF
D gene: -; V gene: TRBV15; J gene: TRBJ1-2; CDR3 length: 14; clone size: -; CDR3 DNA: TGTGCCACCAGCAGCGAGACAGGAATCTATGGCTACACCTTC; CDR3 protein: CATSSETGIYGYTF
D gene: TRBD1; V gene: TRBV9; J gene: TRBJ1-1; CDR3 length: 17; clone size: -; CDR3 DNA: TGTGCCAGCAGCGTAGCTGGGGCAGGGGGCGGGAACACTGAAGCTTTCTTT; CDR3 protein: CASSVAGAGGGNTEAFF
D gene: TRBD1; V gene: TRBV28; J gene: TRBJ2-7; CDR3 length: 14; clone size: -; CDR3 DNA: TGTGCCAGCAGTCAGACAGGGCTCTCCTACGAGCAGTACTTC; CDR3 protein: CASSQTGLSYEQYF
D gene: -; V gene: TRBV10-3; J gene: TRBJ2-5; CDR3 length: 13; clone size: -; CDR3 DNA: TGTGCCATCAGTGTAGCGACAGGTCCGGCCCAGTACTTC; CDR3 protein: CAISVATGPAQYF
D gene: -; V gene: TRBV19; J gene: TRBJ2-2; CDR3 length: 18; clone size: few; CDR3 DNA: TGTGCCAGTAGTCCCAGGACGGGGGACGGGGCGAACACCGGGGAGCTGTTTTTT; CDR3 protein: CASSPRTGDGANTGELFF
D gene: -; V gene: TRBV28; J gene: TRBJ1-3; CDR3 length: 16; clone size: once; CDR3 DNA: TGTGCCAGCAGTTTAGGGGCAGGGGTCTATGGAAACACCATATATTTT; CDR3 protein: CASSLGAGVYGNTIYF
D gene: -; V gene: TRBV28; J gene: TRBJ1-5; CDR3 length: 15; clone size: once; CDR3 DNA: TGTGCCAGCAGCCGCTTAGGGGGAAGCAATCAGCCCCAGCATTTT; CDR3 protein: CASSRLGGSNQPQHF
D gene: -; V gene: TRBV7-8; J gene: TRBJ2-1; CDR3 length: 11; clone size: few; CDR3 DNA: TGTGCCAGCACTACTAGGAATGAGCAGTTCTTC; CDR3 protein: CASTTRNEQFF
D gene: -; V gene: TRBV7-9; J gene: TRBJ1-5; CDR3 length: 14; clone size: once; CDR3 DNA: TGTGCCAGCAGCCGTGGAGGGTTGGGGCAGCCCCAGCATTTT; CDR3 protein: CASSRGGLGQPQHF
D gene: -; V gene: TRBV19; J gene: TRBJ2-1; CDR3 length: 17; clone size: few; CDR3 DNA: TGTGCCAGTAGTGTGGCCGGGGGGCGGGCCCGCTACAATGAGCAGTTCTTC; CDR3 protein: CASSVAGGRARYNEQFF
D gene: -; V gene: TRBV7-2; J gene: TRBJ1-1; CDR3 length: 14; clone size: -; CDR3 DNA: TGTGCCAGCAGCTTAGAGGGGTTGAACACTGAAGCTTTCTTT; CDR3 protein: CASSLEGLNTEAFF
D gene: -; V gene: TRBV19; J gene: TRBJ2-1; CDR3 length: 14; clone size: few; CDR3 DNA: TGTGCCACTAACCCACAGGGTTCCTACAATGAGCAGTTCTTC; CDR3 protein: CATNPQGSYNEQFF
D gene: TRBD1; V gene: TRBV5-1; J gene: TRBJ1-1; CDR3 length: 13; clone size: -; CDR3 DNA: TGCGCCAGCAGCCAGGGACAGGGGGCGGCAGCTTTCTTT; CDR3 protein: CASSQGQGAAAFF
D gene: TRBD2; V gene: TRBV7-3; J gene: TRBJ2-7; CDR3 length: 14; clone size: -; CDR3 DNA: TGTGCCAGCAGCCTGACGGGAGGCAGGTACGAGCAGTACTTC; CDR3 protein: CASSLTGGRYEQYF
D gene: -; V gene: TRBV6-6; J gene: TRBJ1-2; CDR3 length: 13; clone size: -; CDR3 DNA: TGTGCCAGCAGTTACGGCGCAGGAAGCGGCTACACCTTC; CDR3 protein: CASSYGAGSGYTF
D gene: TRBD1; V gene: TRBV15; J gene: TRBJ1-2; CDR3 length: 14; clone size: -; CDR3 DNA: TGTGCCACCAGCCCAGGACAGGGAAGAAGTGGCTACACCTTC; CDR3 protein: CATSPGQGRSGYTF
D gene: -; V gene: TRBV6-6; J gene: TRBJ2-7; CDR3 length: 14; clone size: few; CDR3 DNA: TGTGCCAGCAGTACGGGGGGCCGCTCCTACGAGCAGTACTTC; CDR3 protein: CASSTGGRSYEQYF